The clone carrying this T cell receptor (beta chain) was observed a few times. The antigen is undetermined. The PCR was carried out with 60 Vbeta primers and 13 Jbeta primers. Under the authors' procedure: Around 10 million of the roughly 77 million unique TCR beta chains counted in a later analysis were shared. Libraries were prepared by immunoSEQ multiplex PCR; TCRdb keeps only in-frame clonotypes and omits some of them. V and J calls and clone size are those listed in that table; D and trimming were worked out from the DNA. Of approximately 100,000 clones listed, roughly 72% are singletons. This specimen comes from a study of cytomegalovirus exposure and HLA in healthy donors. Study outcomes and limitations: Earlier results showed most TCR beta V segments being productive about 90% or about 30% of the time.

This CDR3 is 13 amino acids long. Trimming removed 2 bases from V and 9 bases from J; junction bases left unmatched: 3. Per germline, CDR1 GTSNPN and CDR2 SVGIG (reference sequence). The receptor comes from a woman aged 18-30 years in good health and CMV-seropositive. The specimen was PBMCs. The gene calls are TRBV30 and TRBJ1-6; 8 bases are a match to TRBD1. In nucleotides, the CDR3 is TGTGCCTGGAGTCGCACAGGGGGTTCACCCCTCCACTTT. This sequence encodes CAWSRTGGSPLHF.